This T cell receptor beta chain appears in the sequencing data of a study of blood T cells in healthy people across ages. For the second PCR, which ran for about 6 to 11 cycles, a sample-barcoded 5' primer and a J-beta primer mix were used. A 12-random-nucleotide template-switch adaptor tagged each cDNA molecule. Using its own MiXCR run on the 5' RACE reads, TCRdb lists one record per CDR3 protein. Here the sample spans approximately 600,000 distinct CDR3 sequences, around 54% being singletons. Study conclusions and caveats: A strong correlation was seen between TCR beta diversity and naive T cell percentage.

As for this clonotype: Its antigen is unknown.

In germline, CDR1 is MGHRA, CDR2 YSYEKL. Trimming took off 4 bases at V and 1 base at J, with 10 bases between the two ends. The CDR3 is 14 residues long. Specimen: blood. J is TRBJ2-5 and V is TRBV4-1; possibly TRBD2 for D (6 bases). This sequence was found in a man aged 60-69 years in good health. The CDR3 here is CASSRDWFQETQYF. In nucleotides, the CDR3 is TGCGCCAGCAGCCGGGACTGGTTCCAAGAGACCCAGTACTTC.